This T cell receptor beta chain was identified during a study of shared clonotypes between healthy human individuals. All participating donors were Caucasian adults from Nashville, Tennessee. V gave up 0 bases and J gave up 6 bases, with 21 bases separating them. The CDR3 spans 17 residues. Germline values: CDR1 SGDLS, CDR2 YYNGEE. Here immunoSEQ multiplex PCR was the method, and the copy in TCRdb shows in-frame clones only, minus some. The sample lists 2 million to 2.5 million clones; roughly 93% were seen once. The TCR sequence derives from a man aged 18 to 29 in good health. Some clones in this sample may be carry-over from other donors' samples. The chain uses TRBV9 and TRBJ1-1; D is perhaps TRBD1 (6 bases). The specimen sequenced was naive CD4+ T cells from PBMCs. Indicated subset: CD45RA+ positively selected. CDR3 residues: CASSVDGRGKPSSEAFF. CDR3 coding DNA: TGTGCCAGCAGCGTAGACGGCAGGGGAAAGCCCAGCTCTGAAGCTTTCTTT.